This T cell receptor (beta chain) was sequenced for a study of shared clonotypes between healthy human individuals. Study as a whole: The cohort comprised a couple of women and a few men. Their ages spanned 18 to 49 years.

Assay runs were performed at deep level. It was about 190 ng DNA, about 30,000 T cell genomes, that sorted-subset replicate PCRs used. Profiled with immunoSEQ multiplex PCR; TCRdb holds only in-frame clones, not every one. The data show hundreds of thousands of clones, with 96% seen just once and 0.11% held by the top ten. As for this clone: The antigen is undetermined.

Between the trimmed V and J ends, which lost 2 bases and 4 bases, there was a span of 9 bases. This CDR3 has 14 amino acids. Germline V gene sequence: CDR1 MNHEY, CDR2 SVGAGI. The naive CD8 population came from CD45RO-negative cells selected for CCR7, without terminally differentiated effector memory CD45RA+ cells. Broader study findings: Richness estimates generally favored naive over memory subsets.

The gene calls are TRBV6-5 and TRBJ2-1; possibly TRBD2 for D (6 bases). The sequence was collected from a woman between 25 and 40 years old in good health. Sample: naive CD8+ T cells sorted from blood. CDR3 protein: CASSYGTGYNEQFF. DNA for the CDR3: TGTGCCAGCAGTTACGGGACTGGTTACAATGAGCAGTTCTTC.